A selection of T cell receptor beta chains follows, all from one sample in a study of shared clonotypes between healthy human individuals. Data came from immunoSEQ multiplex PCR; TCRdb stores just in-frame clones and leaves some out. The sample shows about 600,000 clones, about 97% of them seen only once. The source material was naive CD4+ T cells sorted from blood. These receptors all stem from a young woman in good health. The CDR3 runs from the conserved cysteine through the conserved F or W. A D gene is named only where the DNA matches it firmly. The size entry is marked missing in some rows and otherwise reads once, few, many or a size class.

j_gene | len | abundance | d_gene | v_gene | CDR3nt | CDR3aa
TRBJ1-5 | 13 | NA | NA | TRBV6-6 | TGTGCCAGCAGTTACACGGCGGTGGGGCCCCAGCATTTT | CASSYTAVGPQHF
TRBJ2-1 | 13 | NA | NA | TRBV7-2 | TGTGCCAGCAGCTCGAGGGCATGGGCTGAGCAGTTCTTC | CASSSRAWAEQFF
TRBJ2-7 | 13 | NA | NA | TRBV6-1 | TGTGCCTCACGGGGAGGCAACTCCTACGAGCAGTACTTC | CASRGGNSYEQYF
TRBJ2-7 | 14 | NA | TRBD2 | TRBV19 | TGTGCCAGTAGTGGGAGGGAGGCGCCGTACGAGCAGTACTTC | CASSGREAPYEQYF
TRBJ2-3 | 15 | NA | NA | TRBV5-1 | TGCGCCAACAGCTTGGTGGCGGGACGCGCAGATACGCAGTATTTT | CANSLVAGRADTQYF
TRBJ2-7 | 16 | NA | NA | TRBV28 | TGTGCCAGCAGTTTCCTACAGGGTCCCGTCTACTACGAGCAGTACTTC | CASSFLQGPVYYEQYF
TRBJ2-3 | 17 | NA | NA | TRBV7-9 | TGTGCCAGCAGCTTCCCCCCAGACTACACTTTGACAGATACGCAGTATTTT | CASSFPPDYTLTDTQYF
TRBJ2-5 | 15 | NA | NA | TRBV5-1 | TGCGCCAGCAGCTCCTTCCAGGGGGGTCGTGAGACCCAGTACTTC | CASSSFQGGRETQYF
TRBJ1-3 | 15 | NA | TRBD1 | TRBV19 | TGTGCCACCTCGCCGGGACAGAGCTCTGGAAACACCATATATTTT | CATSPGQSSGNTIYF
TRBJ2-3 | 16 | NA | TRBD2 | TRBV7-9 | TGTGCCAGCAGCTTAGGAGCGGGAGGGTCCACAGATACGCAGTATTTT | CASSLGAGGSTDTQYF
TRBJ1-5 | 14 | NA | NA | TRBV19 | TGTGCCACCGGTGGGGTTCGTAGCAATCAGCCCCAGCATTTT | CATGGVRSNQPQHF
TRBJ2-1 | 15 | once | NA | TRBV2 | TGTGCCAGCAGAGAAACCACAATCTCCTACAATGAGCAGTTCTTC | CASRETTISYNEQFF
TRBJ2-2 | 14 | NA | NA | TRBV5-1 | TGCGCCAGCAGCTTGGGGGAGAACACCGGGGAGCTGTTTTTT | CASSLGENTGELFF
TRBJ2-2 | 15 | NA | NA | TRBV11-2 | TGTGCCAGCAGCTCTAACAGGAGGGCCGGCGGGGAGCTGTTTTTT | CASSSNRRAGGELFF
TRBJ1-2 | 13 | NA | NA | TRBV2 | TGTGCCAGCAGTGGGGATACCAACTATGGCTACACCTTC | CASSGDTNYGYTF
TRBJ2-3 | 14 | NA | NA | TRBV2 | TGTGCCAGGGCCCTGGGAATGAGCACAGATACGCAGTATTTT | CARALGMSTDTQYF
TRBJ2-2 | 14 | NA | NA | TRBV27 | TGTGCCAGCAGTCCCCTCCTGGCGGATTCGGAGCTGTTTTTT | CASSPLLADSELFF
TRBJ2-1 | 15 | NA | TRBD2 | TRBV2 | TGTGCCAGCGCCCTCTCTAGCGGGAGGGCCTCTGAGCAGTTCTTC | CASALSSGRASEQFF
TRBJ2-7 | 15 | NA | TRBD2 | TRBV5-6 | TGTGCCAGCAGCATTAGCGGGACCTCTTTCTACGAGCAGTACTTC | CASSISGTSFYEQYF
TRBJ2-2 | 16 | NA | TRBD2 | TRBV9 | TGTGCCAGCAGCAGATTAGCGGGAGGGAACACCGGGGAGCTGTTTTTT | CASSRLAGGNTGELFF
TRBJ2-3 | 14 | NA | TRBD2 | TRBV18 | TGTGCCAGCTCACCTGAACTAGCGACGGATACGCAGTATTTT | CASSPELATDTQYF
TRBJ1-2 | 14 | once | NA | TRBV28 | TGTGCCAGCAGTTTGCAGGGCTTCAACTATGGCTACACCTTC | CASSLQGFNYGYTF
TRBJ2-3 | 15 | NA | NA | TRBV27 | TGTGCCAGCAGACGGGACGGCGAACGCACAGATACGCAGTATTTT | CASRRDGERTDTQYF
TRBJ2-1 | 15 | NA | NA | TRBV11-2 | TGTGCCAGCAGCCCCTCCGGCCTCGTATACAATGAGCAGTTCTTC | CASSPSGLVYNEQFF
TRBJ2-2 | 16 | NA | TRBD2 | TRBV5-1 | TGCGCCAGCAGCTTGGTACTAGCGGGGAACACCGGGGAGCTGTTTTTT | CASSLVLAGNTGELFF
TRBJ1-2 | 11 | NA | NA | TRBV30 | TGTGCCTGGAGGGGAGGGGTTGGCTACACCTTC | CAWRGGVGYTF
TRBJ2-2 | 14 | once | NA | TRBV29-1 | TGCAGCGTTGCGCGGAGTACGAACACCGGGGAGCTGTTTTTT | CSVARSTNTGELFF
TRBJ2-7 | 17 | NA | TRBD2 | TRBV18 | TGTGCCAGCTCACCGGTGACTAGCGGGAGTTTCACGTACGAGCAGTACTTC | CASSPVTSGSFTYEQYF
TRBJ1-2 | 13 | NA | NA | TRBV7-8 | TGTGCCAGCAGCTCCCCTTCAAACTATGGCTACACCTTC | CASSSPSNYGYTF
TRBJ1-5 | 14 | NA | NA | TRBV27 | TGTGCCAGCAGTCCCTCAATCAGCAATCAGCCCCAGCATTTT | CASSPSISNQPQHF
TRBJ2-7 | 18 | NA | NA | TRBV9 | TGTGCCAGCAGCGTAGAGGGAGTTGGGGACCTGCAATCCTACGAGCAGTACTTC | CASSVEGVGDLQSYEQYF
TRBJ2-5 | 13 | NA | TRBD2 | TRBV27 | TGTGCCAGTCGGTCGTGGGGGGGAGAGACCCAGTACTTC | CASRSWGGETQYF
TRBJ2-3 | 15 | NA | TRBD2 | TRBV7-7 | TGTGCCAGCAGCTTACTAGCGGGAGGCATGGATACGCAGTATTTT | CASSLLAGGMDTQYF
TRBJ2-2 | 16 | NA | TRBD2 | TRBV7-3 | TGTGCCAGCAGCTTAATGGGCGGGAGGGCTTCCGGGGAGCTGTTTTTT | CASSLMGGRASGELFF
TRBJ1-1 | 13 | NA | TRBD1 | TRBV5-1 | TGCGCCAGCAGCGGGGGACAGGCCACTGAAGCTTTCTTT | CASSGGQATEAFF
TRBJ1-1 | 12 | NA | NA | TRBV25-1 | TGTGCCAGCCGGCCGGGGAACACTGAAGCTTTCTTT | CASRPGNTEAFF
TRBJ2-7 | 14 | NA | TRBD1 | TRBV6-6 | TGTGCCAGCACCGGGGACAGGGCCCTAGACGAGCAGTACTTC | CASTGDRALDEQYF
TRBJ1-1 | 16 | NA | TRBD1 | TRBV28 | TGTGCCAGCAGTCTAATCCCGGGACAGCCGAACACTGAAGCTTTCTTT | CASSLIPGQPNTEAFF
TRBJ1-1 | 15 | NA | TRBD1 | TRBV2 | TGTGCTTACGGGACAGGCTTTAATATGAACACTGAAGCTTTCTTT | CAYGTGFNMNTEAFF
TRBJ1-5 | 14 | NA | NA | TRBV27 | TGTGCCAGCAGTTTAGGGAGGACGAATCAGCCCCAGCATTTT | CASSLGRTNQPQHF
TRBJ2-7 | 16 | NA | TRBD2 | TRBV5-1 | TGCGCCAGCAGCCCGGGGGGAGGGCGCACCTACTACGAGCAGTACTTC | CASSPGGGRTYYEQYF
TRBJ2-5 | 14 | NA | TRBD2 | TRBV10-3 | TGTGCCATCAGTCCTAGCGGGGGTGGGGAGACCCAGTACTTC | CAISPSGGGETQYF
TRBJ2-1 | 19 | NA | NA | TRBV7-8 | TGTGCCAGCAGCTTAGGGCGCAGGGGCAGTTCTTCCTCCTACAATGAGCAGTTCTTC | CASSLGRRGSSSSYNEQFF
TRBJ2-2 | 14 | few | TRBD2 | TRBV10-2 | TGCGCCAGCAGGGTGACTAGCGGTCCCGGGGAGCTGTTTTTT | CASRVTSGPGELFF
TRBJ2-3 | 13 | NA | TRBD1 | TRBV10-2 | TGCGCCAGCATTCAGGGGGCGGGAGATACGCAGTATTTT | CASIQGAGDTQYF
TRBJ2-1 | 14 | NA | NA | TRBV6-1 | TGTGCCAGCCTGTTCACCTCACGGCCCCCCGAGCAGTTCTTC | CASLFTSRPPEQFF
TRBJ2-2 | 15 | NA | TRBD2 | TRBV6-5 | TGTGCCAGCAGTTTGGGACTAGTTCATACCGGGGAGCTGTTTTTT | CASSLGLVHTGELFF
TRBJ2-7 | 15 | NA | NA | TRBV19 | TGTGCCAGTAGAGATAGGTGGCAGAGCTCCTACGAGCAGTACTTC | CASRDRWQSSYEQYF
TRBJ1-4 | 13 | NA | TRBD1 | TRBV18 | TGTGCCAGCTCCCGGGACAGTAATGAAAAACTGTTTTTT | CASSRDSNEKLFF
TRBJ2-2 | 18 | NA | NA | TRBV28 | TGTGCCAGCACTATTAAGGGATGGGGTGGCGCGGACACCGGGGAGCTGTTTTTT | CASTIKGWGGADTGELFF
TRBJ2-5 | 17 | NA | NA | TRBV7-9 | TGTGCCAGCAGCTTAGGCAGTTCCGGGGGCAGCCAAGAGACCCAGTACTTC | CASSLGSSGGSQETQYF
TRBJ2-1 | 14 | NA | TRBD2 | TRBV29-1 | TGCAGCGTCCTAGCGGGAGGACCCCCCAATGAGCAGTTCTTC | CSVLAGGPPNEQFF
TRBJ1-1 | 14 | NA | NA | TRBV5-1 | TGCGCCAGCAGCTTACAGGGAGCCGAGACTGAAGCTTTCTTT | CASSLQGAETEAFF
TRBJ2-7 | 15 | NA | TRBD1 | TRBV6-5 | TGTGCCAGCAAGAAAACCGACAGGGCGGCTAGCCGGCAGTACTTC | CASKKTDRAASRQYF
TRBJ2-1 | 15 | NA | TRBD2 | TRBV6-5 | TGTGCCAGCAGTTACGTAGCGGGAGACTACAATGAGCAGTTCTTC | CASSYVAGDYNEQFF